A single sample is the source of the 11 T cell receptor beta chains below, sequenced in a study of T cells in lung cancer brain metastases (dated by TCRdb to the late 2010s). Library preparation employed the immunoSEQ multiplex PCR assay. Entries here come from immuneACCESS through TCRdb and include only in-frame sequences with V and J called. Some clones fail to appear in such tables; in the studies checked, an unresolved V gene covers under half of the shortfall, and the cause of the remainder is unknown. For this sample there are fewer than 1,500 clones; about nine tenths appear just once. Approximately 10% of the sample comes from the top ten. Sequencing input: tumor tissue from a brain metastasis. Reading the label with the study, this specimen's cell subset or site is: paired resected brain metastasis. These receptors were obtained from a woman between 50 and 59 years old with non-small cell lung cancer that had spread to the brain.

This sequence joins TRBV5-4 and TRBJ2-3; D is possibly TRBD1 (7 bases). The CDR3 length is 16 residues. Trimming removed 1 base from V and 0 bases from J, with 12 bases in between. Germline-derived CDR1 and CDR2 are SGHNT and YYREEE (reference sequence). The DNA of the CDR3 is TGTGCCAGCAGCTTGTGGCGGGACAGCAGCACAGATACGCAGTATTTT. Translating gives CASSLWRDSSTDTQYF.

The V gene is TRBV18, the J gene TRBJ2-5, with 10 bases lining up with TRBD2. Trimming at V came to 8 bases and at J to 1 base, leaving 1 base not matched to a gene. Germline V gene sequence: CDR1 KGHSH, CDR2 LQKENI. This CDR3 has 13 amino acids. CDR3 amino acids: CASRLAGQETQYF. The CDR3 DNA reads TGTGCCAGCCGACTAGCGGGCCAAGAGACCCAGTACTTC.

This clone came up a few times. The rearrangement uses TRBV15 and TRBJ1-1, with TRBD1 as a possible D gene (5 bases). Germline V gene data show CDR1 as LNHNV and CDR2 as YYDKDF (reference sequence). The CDR3 is 14 amino acids. Deletions cut 0 bases from V and 5 bases from J, with 10 bases between. In DNA, the CDR3 is TGTGCCACCAGCAGAGAGCAGAAGGGGACTGAAGCTTTCTTT. Translation gives CATSREQKGTEAFF.

The V and J genes are TRBV29-1 and TRBJ2-1; D not resolved. Trimming stripped 6 bases from V and 0 bases from J, with 15 bases between. The germline gives CDR1 SQVTM, CDR2 ANQGSEA. The CDR3 contains 15 residues. The DNA of the CDR3 is TGCAGCGTCGAGGACCTGCATAGCTCCTACAATGAGCAGTTCTTC. It encodes CSVEDLHSSYNEQFF.

This sequence joins TRBV25-1 and TRBJ2-5; tentatively, D is TRBD1 (6 bases). Germline values: CDR1 MGHDK, CDR2 SYGVNS. Trimming stripped 1 base from V and 7 bases from J, with 16 bases between. This CDR3 contains 15 residues. CDR3 bases: TGTGCCAGCAGTGAATTGGGGACACAGGAAGGGACCCAGTACTTC. It is translated as CASSELGTQEGTQYF.

This sequence joins TRBV10-3 and TRBJ2-7; D is unresolved. This CDR3 contains 15 residues. Trimming took off 3 bases at V and 6 bases at J, with 18 bases between the two ends. CDR1 is ENHRY, CDR2 SYGVKD, per germline. The CDR3 region is CAISEIGDSYFEQYF. CDR3 DNA sequence: TGTGCCATCAGTGAAATAGGAGATTCCTACTTCGAGCAGTACTTC.

This chain links TRBV7-9 with TRBJ1-1; no firm D call. V was clipped by 3 bases and J by 1 base, with 9 bases between them. Germline values: CDR1 SEHNR, CDR2 FQNEAQ (reference sequence). This CDR3 has 14 residues. CDR3 sequence: CASSFAQRNTEAFF. CDR3 nucleotides: TGTGCCAGCAGCTTCGCACAGCGGAACACTGAAGCTTTCTTT. Filled out from reference TRBV7-9 and TRBJ1-1, the complete variable domain reads DTGVSQNPRHKITKRGQNVTFRCDPISEHNRLYWYRQTLGQGPEFLTYFQNEAQLEKSRLLSDRFSAERPKGSFSTLEIQRTEQGDSAMYLCASSFAQRNTEAFFGQGTRLTVV.

The V and J genes are TRBV18 and TRBJ2-1, with D possibly TRBD2 on 5 matching bases. The V gene lost 3 bases and the J gene lost 7 bases, with 22 bases spanning the gap. Per the germline V gene, CDR1 is KGHSH and CDR2 is LQKENI. The CDR3 contains 17 residues. The CDR3 sequence is CASSPPATEDPLNEQFF. DNA for the CDR3: TGTGCCAGCTCACCGCCCGCGACGGAGGACCCCCTTAATGAGCAGTTCTTC.

The rearrangement uses TRBV5-1 and TRBJ1-1; D is undetermined. The V gene lost 4 bases and the J gene lost 0 bases, with 10 bases spanning the gap. CDR3 size: 14 residues. The germline V gene has CDR1 SGHRS and CDR2 YFSETQ. The DNA for the CDR3 is TGCGCCAGCAGCGGGTCAGGCATGAACACTGAAGCTTTCTTT. This codes for CASSGSGMNTEAFF.

A few counts support this clone. The V call is TRBV7-2, the J call TRBJ2-7; 10 nucleotides match TRBD1. The CDR3 has 15 amino acids. Germline assignment: CDR1 SGHTA and CDR2 FQGNSA. The ends lost 3 bases at V and 2 bases at J; junction bases unmatched: 4. The CDR3 nucleotides read TGTGCCAGCAGCTTCCCGGGACAGGGGACCTACGAGCAGTACTTC. It codes for CASSFPGQGTYEQYF.

The rearrangement uses TRBV7-9 and TRBJ2-1; 11 bases map to TRBD2. V was clipped by 5 bases and J by 4 bases; unmatched bases: 4. Germline V gives CDR1 SEHNR, CDR2 FQNEAQ (reference sequence). This CDR3 has 15 amino acids. The CDR3 bases are TGTGCCAGCAGCATTACTAGCGGGGGTTACAATGAGCAGTTCTTC. This sequence encodes CASSITSGGYNEQFF. The whole variable domain, filled in from reference TRBV7-9 and TRBJ2-1, reads DTGVSQNPRHKITKRGQNVTFRCDPISEHNRLYWYRQTLGQGPEFLTYFQNEAQLEKSRLLSDRFSAERPKGSFSTLEIQRTEQGDSAMYLCASSITSGGYNEQFFGPGTRLTVL.